The entry below describes one T cell receptor beta chain. Its antigen is still unknown. Trimming took 8 bases from V and 4 from J; bases not matched to a gene: 6. Per germline, CDR1 LNHNV and CDR2 YYDKDF (reference sequence). The CDR3 runs 14 residues. These data belong to a study of T cells in tuberculosis. Study-level information: This South African cohort compared adolescents with or without latent tuberculosis against adults with active tuberculosis.

The table came from immunoSEQ multiplex PCR; TCRdb's copy has only in-frame clones and leaves some out. This sample has roughly 30,000 clones, with 90% to 95% found just once. Study-level results: Active tuberculosis alpha repertoires lay closer to GMM-specific TCRs than controls'. Shorter CDR3-alpha in active tuberculosis partly drove smaller distances. GEM motif frequencies gave around 70% accuracy; the GMM repertoire gave roughly 86%.

This chain uses TRBV15 with TRBJ2-1; 9 nucleotides align to TRBD1. The clonotype originates from a donor between 10 and 35 years old with latent tuberculosis or without tuberculosis infection. Sequencing input: PBMCs. In DNA, the CDR3 is TGTGCCACCGTCCGGGACAGGGTTTACAATGAGCAGTTCTTC. Translating it yields CATVRDRVYNEQFF.